Listed here are 32 T cell receptor beta chains from one sample, sequenced in a study of T cell changes during pregnancy in multiple sclerosis. Generated by immunoSEQ multiplex PCR, the TCRdb table keeps only in-frame clones and is missing some. The data hold some 67,000 clones, with about 90% observed a single time. The source was peripheral blood, collected after pregnancy. These receptors originate from a female donor with multiple sclerosis, enrolled in a pregnancy study.

The chain couples TRBV9 to TRBJ1-5, with D unclear. CDR1 SGDLS and CDR2 YYNGEE come from the germline V gene. V lost 0 bases and J lost 4, with 8 bases in between. The CDR3 covers 14 residues. DNA of the CDR3: TGTGCCAGCAGCGTAGGGGGAGAAAATCAGCCCCAGCATTTT. Translated: CASSVGGENQPQHF.

The chain combines TRBV6-1 with TRBJ1-5, with D hard to call. Trimming cost V 0 bases and J 6 bases, with 6 bases left between them. CDR3 length: 13 amino acids. Per the germline V gene, CDR1 is MNHNS and CDR2 is SASEGT. CDR3 sequence: CASSEARGQPQHF. CDR3 bases: TGTGCCAGCAGTGAAGCGCGGGGTCAGCCCCAGCATTTT.

The chain couples TRBV5-1 to TRBJ2-7; TRBD2 is a possible D gene (5 bases). Germline values: CDR1 SGHRS, CDR2 YFSETQ. The V end lost 7 bases, the J end lost 3 bases, and 14 bases lay between the germline ends. This CDR3 has 13 residues. The CDR3 is CASAQAEYYEQYF. The CDR3 DNA reads TGCGCCAGCGCACAAGCGGAGTACTACGAGCAGTACTTC.

The rearrangement links TRBV5-1 to TRBJ2-2, with a possible D match to TRBD2 (7 bases). V lost 3 bases and J lost 4, with 19 bases in between. From germline, CDR1 is SGHRS and CDR2 YFSETQ. CDR3 length equals 17 residues. Here the CDR3 reads CASSWGGRVDATGELFF. Written as DNA, the CDR3 is TGCGCCAGCAGCTGGGGGGGCAGGGTTGATGCCACCGGGGAGCTGTTTTTT.

The chain links TRBV10-1 to TRBJ2-4, with D tentatively TRBD1 (6 bases). Trimming removed 4 bases from V and 9 bases from J, with 13 bases in between. This CDR3 is built from 13 residues. Germline V lookup: CDR1 WNHNN, CDR2 SYGVQD (reference sequence). The CDR3 loop reads CASSVNRDGIQYF. In DNA, the CDR3 is TGCGCCAGCAGTGTGAACAGGGATGGCATTCAGTACTTC.

The chain is built from TRBV7-2 and TRBJ2-7, with D hard to call. This CDR3 comprises 15 residues. Trimming left V 2 bases short and J 2 bases short, with 13 bases between. Looked up from germline, CDR1 is SGHTA and CDR2 is FQGNSA. Here the CDR3 DNA reads TGTGCCAGCAGCTTATGGAACGCAGGCACCTACGAGCAGTACTTC. Translation: CASSLWNAGTYEQYF.

V and J are TRBV4-3 and TRBJ1-2; 7 bases are shared with TRBD1. The V gene's germline CDR1 is LGHNA and CDR2 YSLEER. The CDR3 has 15 residues. With V trimmed by 1 base and J by 7 bases, 9 bases remained unmatched. The CDR3 spells CASSQGHQGVGGYTF. In DNA form, the CDR3 reads TGCGCCAGCAGCCAAGGTCATCAGGGGGTAGGTGGCTACACCTTC.

The chain employs TRBV6-6 and TRBJ2-7; weak D call: TRBD1 (6 bases). CDR1 and CDR2 from the germline V gene are MNHNY and SVGAGI (reference sequence). V was pared by 6 bases and J by 0 bases, with 18 bases between. This CDR3 spans 16 amino acids. This chain's CDR3 is CASRLTAGDGSYEQYF. In nucleotides, the CDR3 is TGTGCCAGCAGGCTAACCGCAGGGGACGGCTCCTACGAGCAGTACTTC.

The chain combines TRBV11-2 with TRBJ2-7; D not resolved. The germline gives CDR1 SGHAT, CDR2 FQNNGV. The V end lost 2 bases, the J end lost 4 bases, and 12 bases lay between the germline ends. The CDR3 extends over 14 amino acids. The chain's CDR3 is CASSLLAFRYEQYF. In DNA, the CDR3 is TGTGCCAGCAGCTTACTCGCCTTTAGATACGAGCAGTACTTC.

The gene calls are TRBV4-2 and TRBJ2-7; TRBD2 matches 8 bases. The CDR3 is 14 amino acids. J gave up 5 bases and V 2 bases, and 5 bases lay outside the gene matches. Germline CDR1 is LGHNA and CDR2 is YNFKEQ. The CDR3 sequence is CASSQNQREHEQYF. The CDR3 DNA sequence: TGTGCCAGCAGCCAAAATCAGCGGGAGCACGAGCAGTACTTC.

This clone was seen just once. The CDR3 DNA reads TGTGCCAGCACCGGACTAGCGGGGGAGACCCAGTACTTC. Translating it yields CASTGLAGETQYF. The J gene is TRBJ2-5, the V gene TRBV6-6; 12 positions match TRBD2. Germline V CDR1 and CDR2: MNHNY, SVGAGI (reference sequence). The CDR3 has 13 residues. J lost 5 bases, V lost 7 bases, and 2 bases had no gene match.

J is TRBJ1-5 and V is TRBV7-2; possibly TRBD1 for D (6 bases). The length of the CDR3 is 15 residues. V was cut by 0 bases and J by 3 bases, with 9 bases left in between. CDR1 is SGHTA, CDR2 FQGNSA, per germline. As DNA, the CDR3 is TGTGCCAGCAGCTTAGCGGACAGCCACAATCAGCCCCAGCATTTT. Its translation is CASSLADSHNQPQHF. Complete variable domain (other parts from reference TRBV7-2 and TRBJ1-5): GAGVSQSPSNKVTEKGKDVELRCDPISGHTALYWYRQSLGQGLEFLIYFQGNSAPDKSGLPSDRFSAERTGGSVSTLTIQRTQQEDSAVYLCASSLADSHNQPQHFGDGTRLSIL.

This clone came up once. The V and J genes are TRBV6-5 and TRBJ1-1, with D hard to call. CDR1 and CDR2 (germline): MNHEY, SVGAGI. This CDR3 has 12 residues. The V end was cut by 7 bases, the J end by 6 bases, with 12 bases between. The DNA of the CDR3 is TGTGCCAGCACCAAAAGAGGGTCTGAAGCTTTCTTT. This sequence encodes CASTKRGSEAFF.

The chain joins TRBV30 to TRBJ1-4; TRBD1 agrees at 10 bases. CDR3 length: 19 amino acids. CDR1 GTSNPN and CDR2 SVGIG come from the germline V gene (reference sequence). Trimming took 0 bases from V and 5 from J; bases not matched to a gene: 15. The CDR3 DNA reads TGTGCCTGGAGTGTACTGGGACAGGGGTCACGGAGGTCAAATGAAAAACTGTTTTTT. It encodes CAWSVLGQGSRRSNEKLFF.

This chain joins TRBV6-5 and TRBJ2-7; 8 nucleotides match TRBD1. V was pared by 4 bases and J by 0 bases, with 5 bases of the junction left unmatched. The CDR3 is 15 amino acids. CDR1 is MNHEY and CDR2 is SVGAGI in the germline V gene. The CDR3 bases are TGTGCCAGCAGTTCGCCTGACAGGGGCTCCTACGAGCAGTACTTC. This sequence encodes CASSSPDRGSYEQYF.

V and J are TRBV27 and TRBJ2-1; TRBD2 might be the D (6 bases). The CDR3 is 14 amino acids. Trimming pared 6 bases from V and 9 bases from J, leaving 18 bases between. The germline V gene has CDR1 MNHEY and CDR2 SMNVEV (reference sequence). CDR3 in amino acids: CASRPGLNFGEQFF. In nucleotides, the CDR3 is TGTGCCAGCAGGCCGGGACTTAATTTCGGTGAGCAGTTCTTC.

The J gene is TRBJ2-1, the V gene TRBV7-2; 9 nucleotides agree with TRBD2. The CDR3 runs 19 residues. V shed 2 bases and J 7 bases; nucleotides not matched to a gene: 18. Per germline, CDR1 SGHTA and CDR2 FQGNSA. CDR3 bases: TGTGCCAGCAGCTTAAGTTGTTGCGGGAGGGCGGAGAGTTCAAATGAGCAGTTCTTC. Amino acids: CASSLSCCGRAESSNEQFF.

The chain combines TRBV30 with TRBJ2-1; D may be TRBD1 (6 bases). This CDR3 has 12 amino acids. V lost 5 bases and J lost 9, with 14 bases in between. Germline-derived CDR1 and CDR2 are GTSNPN and SVGIG (reference sequence). The DNA of the CDR3 is TGTGCCTGGCTGGACAGAGGGGGTGAGCAGTTCTTC. Amino acid sequence: CAWLDRGGEQFF.

The chain employs TRBV7-8 and TRBJ2-7, with D tentatively TRBD2 (6 bases). CDR1 and CDR2 (germline): SGHVS, FQNEAQ. The V gene lost 5 bases and the J gene lost 2 bases, with 22 bases spanning the gap. CDR3 length: 17 amino acids. CDR3 in DNA: TGTGCCAGCAGCCCAGGAGCAGGGAGGCACCCCACCTACGAGCAGTACTTC. Translated: CASSPGAGRHPTYEQYF.

This rearrangement joins TRBV4-3 to TRBJ1-4; 9 bases are a match to TRBD1. V lost 0 bases, J lost 0 bases, and 8 bases stayed unmatched. Germline values: CDR1 LGHNA, CDR2 YSLEER. The CDR3 consists of 19 residues. In nucleotides, the CDR3 is TGCGCCAGCAGCCAAGAACCTACAGGGGGCCTCGCAACTAATGAAAAACTGTTTTTT. Its translation: CASSQEPTGGLATNEKLFF.

The chain has TRBV7-8 and TRBJ2-1; D remains ambiguous. Trimming removed 5 bases at V and 4 bases at J, with 15 bases between. The germline CDR1 and CDR2 sequences are SGHVS and FQNEAQ. The CDR3 covers 15 residues. The CDR3 DNA sequence: TGTGCCAGCAGCCCTTTCAGTCCCCCTTACAATGAGCAGTTCTTC. It is translated as CASSPFSPPYNEQFF. Full variable domain (remainder filled in from reference TRBV7-8 and TRBJ2-1): GAGVSQSPRYKVAKRGQDVALRCDPISGHVSLFWYQQALGQGPEFLTYFQNEAQLDKSGLPSDRFFAERPEGSVSTLKIQRTQQEDSAVYLCASSPFSPPYNEQFFGPGTRLTVL.

The chain joins TRBV28 to TRBJ2-1, with D perhaps matching TRBD2 (6 bases). V was trimmed by 4 bases and J by 5 bases, leaving 15 bases between them. Germline V gene data show CDR1 as MDHEN and CDR2 as SYDVKM. This CDR3 spans 15 amino acids. The chain's CDR3 is CASSWGGGNNNEQFF. As DNA, the CDR3 is TGTGCCAGCAGTTGGGGTGGGGGGAATAACAATGAGCAGTTCTTC.

J is TRBJ2-3 and V is TRBV10-3, with 13 bases matching TRBD2. This CDR3 has 16 residues. V shed 6 bases, J shed 7 bases, and the junction held 10 bases outside the gene matches. Germline V gives CDR1 ENHRY, CDR2 SYGVKD. CDR3 coding DNA: TGTGCCATCAGACCAACTAGCGGGAGGGCCAAAAATACGCAGTATTTT. Amino acids: CAIRPTSGRAKNTQYF.

The chain is built from TRBV27 and TRBJ2-1, with TRBD2 matching over 9 bases. CDR3 length equals 18 residues. The junction had 13 bases not matched to a gene; V was cut back by 3 bases and J by 4 bases. Germline V CDR1 and CDR2: MNHEY, SMNVEV (reference sequence). The CDR3 is CASSFGLARGGGYNEQFF. CDR3 nucleotides: TGTGCCAGCAGTTTTGGACTAGCGAGAGGGGGGGGGTACAATGAGCAGTTCTTC.

The chain has TRBV11-2 and TRBJ2-7, with TRBD2 matching 10 bases. The germline V gene encodes CDR1 SGHAT and CDR2 FQNNGV. J gave up 7 bases and V 2 bases, and 5 bases lay outside the gene matches. The CDR3 length is 14 residues. The CDR3 DNA is TGTGCCAGCAGCTTACTAGCGGGAGTGGGGGAGCAGTACTTC. Protein: CASSLLAGVGEQYF.

The chain has TRBV6-4 and TRBJ2-2; 12 nucleotides line up with TRBD1. The germline V gene has CDR1 MRHNA and CDR2 SNTAGT. V was clipped by 6 bases and J by 7 bases; unmatched bases: 6. The CDR3 sequence is 15 residues long. The CDR3 nucleotides are TGTGCCAGCAGCCCCGGGACAGGGGGCGGCGGGGAGCTGTTTTTT. Protein: CASSPGTGGGGELFF.

The chain carries TRBV6-6 and TRBJ1-2; 9 nucleotides agree with TRBD1. From germline, CDR1 is MNHNY and CDR2 SVGAGI (reference sequence). With 5 bases clipped from V and 6 bases from J, the junction kept 10 bases outside the gene matches. The CDR3 spans 15 residues. The CDR3 here is CASSVQGATGNGYTF. The CDR3 coding sequence is TGTGCCAGCAGTGTACAGGGGGCGACGGGGAATGGCTACACCTTC.

This chain links TRBV5-6 with TRBJ2-1, with a possible D match to TRBD1 (5 bases). V lost 4 bases, J lost 8 bases, and 22 bases lay in between. Germline V CDR1 and CDR2: SGHDT, YYEEEE. The CDR3 is made up of 16 amino acids. CDR3 loop: CASSPGPVLVGDEQFF. CDR3 coding DNA: TGTGCCAGCAGCCCCGGGCCCGTCCTAGTAGGGGATGAGCAGTTCTTC.

The chain recombines TRBV7-7 with TRBJ2-5; weak D call: TRBD2 (6 bases). The CDR3 length is 17 residues. V was shortened by 5 bases and J by 1 base, with 20 bases between the two germline ends. Germline CDR1 reads SSHAT; CDR2 reads FNYEAQ (reference sequence). The CDR3 loop reads CASSLGGQAGFQETQYF. The CDR3 region has the DNA TGTGCCAGCAGCCTAGGAGGTCAAGCGGGCTTCCAAGAGACCCAGTACTTC.

CDR3 sequence: CASRTGGGNTGELFF. The CDR3 DNA is TGCGCCAGCAGAACCGGCGGGGGGAACACCGGGGAGCTGTTTTTT. The V and J genes are TRBV10-2 and TRBJ2-2, with 7 bases that match TRBD2. The trim removed 6 bases at V and 1 base at J, leaving 5 bases unmatched. The germline V gene encodes CDR1 WSHSY and CDR2 SAAADI. CDR3 length equals 15 residues.

The chain carries TRBV28 and TRBJ2-5; D is possibly TRBD2 (6 bases). The CDR3 runs to 15 residues. Germline V gene sequence: CDR1 MDHEN, CDR2 SYDVKM. Trimming took 7 bases from V and 4 from J, leaving 19 bases between them. The CDR3 region has the DNA TGTGCCAGCACCCCGGGCGGGAAAGGGATAGAGACCCAGTACTTC. It encodes CASTPGGKGIETQYF.

The chain links TRBV5-1 to TRBJ2-7, with D perhaps matching TRBD1 (6 bases). Trimming pared 4 bases from V and 0 bases from J, leaving 14 bases between. The CDR3 runs to 15 residues. In germline, CDR1 is SGHRS, CDR2 YFSETQ. This chain's CDR3 is CASSPLQGLSYEQYF. CDR3 nucleotide sequence: TGCGCCAGCAGCCCGTTACAGGGTCTCTCCTACGAGCAGTACTTC.